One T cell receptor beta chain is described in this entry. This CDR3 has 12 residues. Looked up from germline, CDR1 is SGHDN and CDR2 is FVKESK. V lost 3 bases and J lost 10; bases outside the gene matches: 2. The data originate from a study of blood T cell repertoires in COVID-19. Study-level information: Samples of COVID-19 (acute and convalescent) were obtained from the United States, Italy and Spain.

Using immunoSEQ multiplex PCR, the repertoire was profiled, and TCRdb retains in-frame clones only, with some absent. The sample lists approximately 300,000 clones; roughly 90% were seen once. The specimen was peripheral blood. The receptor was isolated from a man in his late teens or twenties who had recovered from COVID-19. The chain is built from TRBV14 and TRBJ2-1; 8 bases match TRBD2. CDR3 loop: CASSHLAGEQFF. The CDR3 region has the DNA TGTGCCAGCAGCCACTTAGCGGGGGAGCAGTTCTTC.